Below are 32 T cell receptor beta chains sequenced from a single sample in a study of T-cell memory formation after mild COVID-19. TCRdb re-derived calls from the 5' RACE reads in MiXCR, one entry per CDR3 protein. The sample includes roughly 110,000 distinct CDR3 sequences, 9.5% to 15% of them seen just once. Sample: PBMCs or a T cell subset sorted from them (not recorded which). These receptors originate from an adult woman who had mild COVID-19 (a few samples of this study predate the infection). Cell type and time point are not known.

This chain links TRBV4-2 with TRBJ2-1; 8 positions agree with TRBD2. From germline, CDR1 is LGHNA and CDR2 YNFKEQ. The CDR3 has 17 residues. The trim removed 1 base at V and 9 bases at J, leaving 14 bases unmatched. CDR3 loop: CASSQGGGRLFDGEQFF. The CDR3 DNA reads TGTGCCAGCAGCCAAGGTGGCGGGAGGTTGTTTGACGGTGAGCAGTTCTTC.

This chain uses TRBV7-2 with TRBJ2-1, with D possibly matching TRBD2 (6 bases). V was shortened by 7 bases and J by 15 bases, with 16 bases between the two germline ends. CDR3 length equals 11 residues. Germline V gives CDR1 SGHTA, CDR2 FQGNSA. CDR3 residues: CASKLAWDPFF. In DNA form, the CDR3 reads TGTGCCAGCAAACTAGCCTGGGATCCGTTCTTC.

This clonotype was picked up a small number of times. The chain carries TRBV5-1 and TRBJ2-7; D not resolved. The V gene's germline CDR1 is SGHRS and CDR2 YFSETQ. The CDR3 loop spans 15 amino acids. Between the trimmed V and J ends, which lost 4 bases and 3 bases, there was a span of 17 bases. The DNA for the CDR3 is TGCGCCAGCAGCCCAGGTCTTGGGCAGGACTACGAGCAGTACTTC. Translating it yields CASSPGLGQDYEQYF.

The genes are TRBV30 and TRBJ2-7, with no clear D. The CDR3 totals 12 residues. Germline loops: CDR1 GTSNPN, CDR2 SVGIG (reference sequence). V lost 3 bases to trimming and J lost 3 bases, with 9 bases between them. CDR3 DNA sequence: TGTGCCTGGAGCATGGAGAGCTACGAGCAGTACTTC. This codes for CAWSMESYEQYF.

Ten or more counts support this clonotype. The chain employs TRBV7-9 and TRBJ2-1; D assignment may be TRBD1 or TRBD2 (5 bases each). This CDR3 comprises 12 residues. The V end was cut by 5 bases, the J end by 10 bases, with 12 bases between. From germline, CDR1 is SEHNR and CDR2 FQNEAQ (reference sequence). CDR3 DNA: TGTGCCAGCAGCCATGGGACGAAAGAGCAGTTCTTC. This translates into CASSHGTKEQFF.

The chain recombines TRBV10-3 with TRBJ2-1; 8 nucleotides agree with TRBD1. This CDR3 contains 15 residues. V shed 3 bases, J shed 7 bases, and the junction held 8 bases outside the gene matches. From germline, CDR1 is ENHRY and CDR2 SYGVKD. For the CDR3, the DNA is TGTGCCATCAGTGATAGAGGACAGGGAGATAATGAGCAGTTCTTC. Encoded protein: CAISDRGQGDNEQFF.

In this sample, this clonotype turned up a few times. The chain has TRBV9 and TRBJ2-7, with D tentatively TRBD1 (6 bases). CDR3 length: 15 amino acids. Germline lookup yields CDR1 SGDLS and CDR2 YYNGEE. V lost 0 bases and J 4 bases, leaving 14 bases between the germline ends. The CDR3 protein is CASSVASGAVYEQYF. The CDR3 DNA reads TGTGCCAGCAGCGTAGCTTCAGGGGCGGTTTACGAGCAGTACTTC.

This clonotype was seen a few times. This chain links TRBV10-3 with TRBJ2-1, with 10 bases matching TRBD1. Germline lookup yields CDR1 ENHRY and CDR2 SYGVKD. The ends lost 4 bases at V and 9 bases at J; junction bases unmatched: 3. This CDR3 has 13 residues. For the CDR3, the DNA is TGTGCCATCAGTGGACAGGGGGCTGGTGAGCAGTTCTTC. The encoded protein is CAISGQGAGEQFF.

This clonotype was counted a few times. The chain couples TRBV5-1 to TRBJ1-5; 8 nucleotides agree with TRBD1. J lost 2 bases, V lost 1 base, and 5 bases had no gene match. Germline V gene lookup returns CDR1 SGHRS and CDR2 YFSETQ. CDR3 length equals 16 residues. The CDR3 sequence: CASSLSGQGGNQPQHF. CDR3 sequence (DNA): TGCGCCAGCAGCTTGTCCGGACAGGGCGGCAATCAGCCCCAGCATTTT.

This clonotype was observed many times. This chain connects TRBV20-1 to TRBJ2-1; 12 bases are a match to TRBD2. CDR3 length equals 14 residues. J gave up 10 bases and V 2 bases, and 6 bases lay outside the gene matches. Germline values: CDR1 DFQATT, CDR2 SNEGSKA (reference sequence). The CDR3 loop is CSARSSGRVTEQFF. The CDR3 nucleotides read TGCAGTGCTAGATCTAGCGGGAGGGTTACGGAGCAGTTCTTC.

This clonotype was picked up a small number of times. The rearrangement joins TRBV29-1 to TRBJ2-5, with D perhaps matching TRBD1 or TRBD2 (5 bases each). This CDR3 comprises 10 residues. With 3 bases removed from V and 7 bases from J, the gap between germline ends came to 6 bases. CDR1 SQVTM and CDR2 ANQGSEA come from the germline V gene. The CDR3 DNA sequence: TGCAGCGTTGAGGGACGGACCCAGTACTTC. As protein: CSVEGRTQYF.

The chain carries TRBV19 and TRBJ2-3; 7 nucleotides agree with TRBD2. Per the germline V gene, CDR1 is LNHDA and CDR2 is SQIVND (reference sequence). This CDR3 comprises 15 residues. Germline trimming cut 3 bases from V and 4 bases from J; bases unmatched to any gene: 7. CDR3 in amino acids: CASSMRGGAADTQYF. CDR3 nucleotide sequence: TGTGCCAGTAGTATGAGGGGAGGGGCCGCAGATACGCAGTATTTT.

This clonotype was observed a handful of times. V is TRBV4-1 and J is TRBJ2-7; 8 positions agree with TRBD1. Germline V CDR1 and CDR2: MGHRA, YSYEKL. V gave up 3 bases and J gave up 3 bases; unmatched junction bases: 7. This CDR3 has 15 amino acids. The CDR3 sequence is CASSQGQDLYYEQYF. The CDR3 DNA reads TGCGCCAGCAGCCAGGGACAGGACCTATACTACGAGCAGTACTTC.

This clonotype was picked up a small number of times. This chain links TRBV7-8 with TRBJ2-5, with D unclear. CDR1 is SGHVS, CDR2 FQNEAQ, per germline. V lost 3 bases and J lost 5, with 10 bases in between. The CDR3 loop spans 13 amino acids. In DNA form, the CDR3 reads TGTGCCAGCAGCTTTGACGAATGGGAGACCCAGTACTTC. This codes for CASSFDEWETQYF.

The chain joins TRBV7-3 to TRBJ2-3; D perhaps matches TRBD2 (6 bases). This CDR3 region has 13 residues. Trimming pared 5 bases from V and 6 bases from J, leaving 12 bases between. CDR1 SGHTA and CDR2 FQGTGA come from the germline V gene. The CDR3 DNA sequence: TGTGCCAGCAGCCACTGGGAGGCGGATACGCAGTATTTT. Amino acid sequence: CASSHWEADTQYF.

This clonotype came up a few times. The chain links TRBV12-3 or TRBV12-4 to TRBJ2-6, with D unclear. With 10 bases removed from V and 1 base from J, the gap between germline ends came to 23 bases. The CDR3 covers 18 residues. This CDR3 is CATMTREPEESGANVLTF. The DNA for the CDR3 is TGTGCCACCATGACCCGAGAGCCCGAAGAGTCTGGGGCCAACGTCCTGACTTTC.

The sample holds one count of this clonotype. The rearrangement uses TRBV24-1 and TRBJ2-3, with TRBD1 identical over 7 bases. CDR3 length: 16 residues. Germline CDR1 and CDR2: KGHDR and SFDVKD. Germline trimming cut 4 bases from V and 0 bases from J; bases unmatched to any gene: 6. CDR3 nucleotide sequence: TGTGCCACCAGTGACCCCGGGACAGATAGCACAGATACGCAGTATTTT. As protein: CATSDPGTDSTDTQYF.

This clonotype came up a few times. This rearrangement joins TRBV5-1 to TRBJ1-1; possible D gene TRBD1, 5 bases. The CDR3 sequence is 16 residues long. Germline V gene data show CDR1 as SGHRS and CDR2 as YFSETQ. V lost 3 bases and J 4 bases, leaving 19 bases between the germline ends. The CDR3 DNA reads TGCGCCAGCAGCTGTAAGGACGGTGAGGGGTGCACTGAAGCTTTCTTT. Translation gives CASSCKDGEGCTEAFF.

The chain carries TRBV7-9 and TRBJ2-1; TRBD2 agrees at 8 bases. The ends lost 7 bases at V and 2 bases at J; junction bases unmatched: 10. The CDR3 sequence is 16 residues long. CDR1 is SEHNR, CDR2 FQNEAQ, per germline (reference sequence). The CDR3 loop is CASTIIAGRPYNEQFF. DNA for the CDR3: TGTGCCAGCACCATTATAGCGGGAAGGCCCTACAATGAGCAGTTCTTC.

This clonotype was seen only a few times. The V gene is TRBV14, the J gene TRBJ2-3, with 11 nucleotides matching TRBD2. Germline loops: CDR1 SGHDN, CDR2 FVKESK. V was pared by 5 bases and J by 6 bases, with 7 bases of the junction left unmatched. There are 15 residues in the CDR3. As DNA, the CDR3 is TGTGCCAGCAGCTCCGGACTAGCGGGTGCGGATACGCAGTATTTT. Its protein product is CASSSGLAGADTQYF.

The sample holds one count of this clonotype. V and J are TRBV7-9 and TRBJ1-1; possible D gene TRBD1, 6 bases. Trimming stripped 4 bases from V and 2 bases from J, with 8 bases between. This CDR3 region has 13 residues. From germline, CDR1 is SEHNR and CDR2 FQNEAQ (reference sequence). The DNA for the CDR3 is TGTGCCAGCAGCTGGACAGCCAACACTGAAGCTTTCTTT. Its translation is CASSWTANTEAFF.

V and J are TRBV9 and TRBJ2-3; a weak D match, TRBD2 (5 bases). Looked up from germline, CDR1 is SGDLS and CDR2 is YYNGEE. There are 15 residues in the CDR3. Trimming left V 0 bases short and J 2 bases short, with 10 bases between. The CDR3 is CASSVEPGTTDTQYF. CDR3 coding DNA: TGTGCCAGCAGCGTAGAGCCGGGAACCACAGATACGCAGTATTTT.

The table lists this clonotype with a few counts. The chain carries TRBV21-1 and TRBJ1-4. TRBV21-1 is labeled a pseudogene. This CDR3 region has 12 residues. CDR3 protein: CASSNIGEKLFF. CDR3 coding DNA: TGTGCCAGCAGCAACATCGGCGAAAAACTGTTTTTT.

This clonotype was detected ten times or more. The chain joins TRBV7-9 to TRBJ1-1; D is uncertain. This CDR3 is built from 12 residues. CDR1 SEHNR and CDR2 FQNEAQ come from the germline V gene (reference sequence). V was shortened by 1 base and J by 7 bases, with 7 bases between the two germline ends. The CDR3 nucleotides read TGTGCCAGCAGCTTAGGGATGGGTGAAGCTTTCTTT. It yields the protein CASSLGMGEAFF.

This clonotype was observed a few times. This chain joins TRBV5-4 and TRBJ2-7, with D possibly TRBD2 on 6 matching bases. Per germline, CDR1 SGHNT and CDR2 YYREEE (reference sequence). Trimming took off 4 bases at V and 7 bases at J, with 21 bases between the two ends. The CDR3 covers 15 residues. CDR3 coding DNA: TGTGCCAGCAGCCCCAACCGGGGGAGTCTTTTAGAGCAGTACTTC. Amino acids: CASSPNRGSLLEQYF. The whole variable domain, remainder taken from reference TRBV5-4 and TRBJ2-7, is ETGVTQSPTHLIKTRGQQVTLRCSSQSGHNTVSWYQQALGQGPQFIFQYYREEENGRGNFPPRFSGLQFPNYSSELNVNALELDDSALYLCASSPNRGSLLEQYFGPGTRLTVT.

A few counts support this clonotype. V and J are TRBV12-3 or TRBV12-4 and TRBJ2-7, with 8 bases aligning to TRBD2. CDR3 length: 15 amino acids. V shed 5 bases, J shed 3 bases, and the junction held 9 bases outside the gene matches. The CDR3 DNA reads TGTGCCAGCAGTCTCCCCAGCGGGGGCGGCTACGAGCAGTACTTC. This gives the protein CASSLPSGGGYEQYF.

This clonotype was seen a few times. This chain connects TRBV6-4 to TRBJ2-1; 12 positions agree with TRBD2. The germline V gene has CDR1 MRHNA and CDR2 SNTAGT. V shed 5 bases and J 4 bases; nucleotides not matched to a gene: 9. CDR3 size: 17 residues. The CDR3 spells CASSPRLAGGSYNEQFF. CDR3 bases: TGTGCCAGCAGTCCCCGGCTAGCGGGGGGGAGTTACAATGAGCAGTTCTTC.

The chain employs TRBV6-1 and TRBJ1-2, with TRBD1 as a possible D gene (5 bases). The CDR3 has 14 amino acids. V lost 4 bases, J lost 3 bases, and 12 bases lay in between. CDR1 is MNHNS and CDR2 is SASEGT in the germline V gene. The CDR3 DNA reads as TGTGCCAGCAGTGGGGCCGGGGGAGACTATGGCTACACCTTC. Amino acids: CASSGAGGDYGYTF.

This clonotype was counted a few times. The J gene is TRBJ2-7, the V gene TRBV6-1; D not resolved. Deletions cut 4 bases from V and 6 bases from J, with 4 bases between. Germline-derived CDR1 and CDR2 are MNHNS and SASEGT. The CDR3 has 10 amino acids. The CDR3 region has the DNA TGTGCCAGCAGTGTGGGCGAGCAGTACTTC. Its protein is CASSVGEQYF.

The table lists this clonotype with a few counts. This chain uses TRBV3-1 with TRBJ2-2, with no clear D. The CDR3 spans 17 residues. CDR1 and CDR2 (germline): LGHDT, YNNKEL (reference sequence). V lost 2 bases, J lost 0 bases, and 13 bases lay in between. The CDR3 spells CASSQHRGPSNTGELFF. The DNA for the CDR3 is TGTGCCAGCAGCCAACATCGTGGTCCCTCGAACACCGGGGAGCTGTTTTTT.

This clonotype was detected ten times or more. The rearrangement uses TRBV7-9 and TRBJ2-1, with 11 nucleotides matching TRBD2. Germline values: CDR1 SEHNR, CDR2 FQNEAQ (reference sequence). The CDR3 is made up of 15 amino acids. J gave up 7 bases and V 2 bases, and 4 bases lay outside the gene matches. CDR3 in amino acids: CASSLFSSGRNEQFF. In nucleotides, the CDR3 is TGTGCCAGCAGCTTATTTTCTAGCGGGAGGAATGAGCAGTTCTTC.

This clonotype has only a few counts. This chain uses TRBV12-3 or TRBV12-4 with TRBJ2-5, with D possibly matching TRBD1 (6 bases). Trimming pared 6 bases from V and 5 bases from J, leaving 10 bases between. This CDR3 region has 12 residues. CDR3 loop: CASRSDRETQYF. Written as DNA, the CDR3 is TGTGCCAGCAGATCCGACAGGGAGACCCAGTACTTC.